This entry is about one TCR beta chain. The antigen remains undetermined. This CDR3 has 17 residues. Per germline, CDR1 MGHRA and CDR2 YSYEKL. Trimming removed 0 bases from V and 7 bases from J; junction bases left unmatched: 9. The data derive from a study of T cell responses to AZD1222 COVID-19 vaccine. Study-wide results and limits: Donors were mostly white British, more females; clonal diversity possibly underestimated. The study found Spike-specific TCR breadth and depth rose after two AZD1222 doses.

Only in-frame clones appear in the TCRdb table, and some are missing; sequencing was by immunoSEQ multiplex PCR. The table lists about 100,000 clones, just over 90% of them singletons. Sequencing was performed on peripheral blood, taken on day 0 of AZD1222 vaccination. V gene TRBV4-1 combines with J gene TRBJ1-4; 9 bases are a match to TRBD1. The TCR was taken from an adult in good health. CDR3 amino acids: CASSQDPGQGYGEKLFF. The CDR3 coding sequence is TGCGCCAGCAGCCAAGATCCGGGACAGGGTTATGGTGAAAAACTGTTTTTT.